This T cell receptor (beta chain) was captured by sequencing in a study of beta chain features in type 1 diabetes. Study details: The samples had about 100,000,000 sorted cells examined in all.

This CDR3 is built from 13 residues. Looked up from germline, CDR1 is MGHRA and CDR2 is YSYEKL. Trimming left V 7 bases short and J 5 bases short, with 14 bases between. Study-level findings and limits: Among patients with Type 1 diabetes, TCRB CDR3s were moderately but significantly shorter in every one of the four CD4+ subsets.

This clone was seen more than once but under ten times. Its specificity is unknown. Each donor gave one heparinised blood draw averaging around 0.12 L. Of the isolated RNA, all was reverse transcribed, and so the sequenced material was expressed TCRB transcripts. Produced via immunoSEQ multiplex PCR; TCRdb's table is partial and in-frame only. The sample lists approximately 270,000 clones; 14% were seen once. The chain joins TRBV4-1 to TRBJ1-2; tentatively, D is TRBD1 (5 bases). The clonotype comes from a man aged 25 to 45 with type 1 diabetes. Specimen: naive CD4+ T cells from blood. In DNA, the CDR3 is TGCGCCAGCAACGCCAGGGAGGGGTATGGCTACACCTTC. It encodes CASNAREGYGYTF.